Each of the 21 T cell receptor beta chains below was sequenced from the same sample in a study of T cell responses to AZD1222 COVID-19 vaccine. Method: immunoSEQ multiplex PCR; TCRdb's copy keeps in-frame clones and lacks some. The sample has 95,000 to 150,000 clones; around 94% are singletons. This material consisted of peripheral blood, taken on day 0 of AZD1222 vaccination. The receptor source for this set is an adult in good health.

A word on this clone: The CDR3 does not close with the conserved phenylalanine or tryptophan, likely indicating a read error. The DNA is omitted, as the CDR3 cannot be located on it reliably, and the CDR3 follows TCRdb's listing. The rearrangement links TRBV21-1 to TRBJ1-1; the table's D call, TRBD1, has no DNA check behind it. TRBV21-1 constitutes a pseudogene. Termini included, the CDR3 measures 11 amino acids. CDR3: CASSKPGHPLK.

The rearrangement uses TRBV27 and TRBJ1-2; 7 bases are a match to TRBD1. There are 16 residues in the CDR3. V dropped 0 bases and J dropped 4; count of bases not matched to a gene: 8. CDR1 is MNHEY and CDR2 is SMNVEV in the germline V gene (reference sequence). The CDR3 region is CASSLSTGLSLYGYTF. The CDR3 region has the DNA TGTGCCAGCAGTTTATCGACAGGGCTGTCTCTCTATGGCTACACCTTC.

About this clone itself: Within the sample, other DNA sequences also encode this same CDR3. The chain couples TRBV7-2 to TRBJ1-1; no firm D call. CDR1 is SGHTA, CDR2 FQGNSA, per germline. The ends were cut back, 1 base at V and 1 base at J, with 4 bases in the middle. CDR3 length: 13 amino acids. The CDR3 DNA reads TGTGCCAGCAGCTTAGAAGGGAACACTGAAGCTTTCTTT. It codes for CASSLEGNTEAFF.

The chain recombines TRBV30 with TRBJ1-5; no reliable D call. V dropped 3 bases and J dropped 5 bases, with 11 bases sitting between them. In germline, CDR1 is GTSNPN, CDR2 SVGIG (reference sequence). This CDR3 is 13 amino acids long. The CDR3 region is CAWSPQPHQPQHF. CDR3 nucleotides: TGTGCCTGGAGCCCACAGCCGCATCAGCCCCAGCATTTT.

The chain employs TRBV4-3 and TRBJ1-2; D possibly corresponds to TRBD1 (5 bases). V lost 5 bases to trimming and J lost 0 bases, with 13 bases between them. This CDR3 comprises 15 residues. Germline assignment: CDR1 LGHNA and CDR2 YSLEER. This CDR3 is CASSAGTGANYGYTF. Here the CDR3 DNA reads TGCGCCAGCAGCGCCGGGACCGGTGCTAACTATGGCTACACCTTC.

This chain connects TRBV12-3 or TRBV12-4 to TRBJ2-1; D is ambiguous. The CDR3 contains 12 residues. Trimming took 0 bases from V and 3 from J, leaving 0 bases between them. For the CDR3, the DNA is TGTGCCAGCAGTTTAGCCTACAATGAGCAGTTCTTC. This sequence encodes CASSLAYNEQFF.

The CDR3 loop reads CAWRLPGSEAFF. The CDR3, as DNA: TGTGCCTGGAGATTACCGGGCAGTGAAGCTTTCTTT. V usage is TRBV30 and J usage is TRBJ1-1, with D uncertain. The length of the CDR3 is 12 residues. Between the trimmed V and J ends, which lost 3 bases and 7 bases, there was a span of 12 bases. The germline V gene encodes CDR1 GTSNPN and CDR2 SVGIG (reference sequence). Full variable domain (remainder filled in from reference TRBV30 and TRBJ1-1): SQTIHQWPATLVQPVGSPLSLECTVEGTSNPNLYWYRQAAGRGLQLLFYSVGIGQISSEVPQNLSASRPQDRQFILSSKKLLLSDSGFYLCAWRLPGSEAFFGQGTRLTVV.

The chain employs TRBV14 and TRBJ1-4; 8 positions agree with TRBD1. Per the germline V gene, CDR1 is SGHDN and CDR2 is FVKESK. This CDR3 spans 14 amino acids. The V segment lost 4 bases and the J segment 8 bases; nucleotides outside the gene matches: 6. Here the CDR3 reads CASSPTGVGEKLFF. In DNA, the CDR3 is TGTGCCAGCAGCCCGACAGGGGTAGGGGAAAAACTGTTTTTT.

In DNA form, the CDR3 reads TGTGCCAGCAGCTTGGTTGGACAGGGACGTGCAGATACGCAGTATTTT. It yields the protein CASSLVGQGRADTQYF. This sequence joins TRBV5-4 and TRBJ2-3; 8 bases align to TRBD1. The germline V gene has CDR1 SGHNT and CDR2 YYREEE (reference sequence). This CDR3 has 16 residues. V was clipped by 0 bases and J by 4 bases; unmatched bases: 7.

The chain joins TRBV6-4 to TRBJ1-2; TRBD1 is a possible D gene (6 bases). There are 16 residues in the CDR3. Germline V lookup: CDR1 MRHNA, CDR2 SNTAGT. V gave up 7 bases and J gave up 4 bases, with 22 bases separating them. For the CDR3, the DNA is TGTGCCAGCACCCCCAAACCCCAGGACAGACCCTATGGCTACACCTTC. This encodes CASTPKPQDRPYGYTF.

The V gene is TRBV27, the J gene TRBJ2-1; perhaps TRBD2 as D (6 bases). This CDR3 spans 14 amino acids. V was shortened by 2 bases and J by 8 bases, with 13 bases between the two germline ends. CDR1 is MNHEY, CDR2 SMNVEV, per germline (reference sequence). This CDR3 is CASSLAGTPDEQFF. The CDR3 bases are TGTGCCAGCAGTTTAGCGGGAACCCCAGATGAGCAGTTCTTC.

V usage is TRBV9 and J usage is TRBJ2-1; 9 positions match TRBD2. This CDR3 is built from 15 residues. The germline V gene encodes CDR1 SGDLS and CDR2 YYNGEE. V was pared by 0 bases and J by 5 bases, with 3 bases of the junction left unmatched. The CDR3 sequence: CASSVESGRNNEQFF. In DNA, the CDR3 is TGTGCCAGCAGCGTAGAGAGCGGGAGGAACAATGAGCAGTTCTTC.

The rearrangement uses TRBV6-5 and TRBJ1-6; a weak D match, TRBD1 (6 bases). In germline, CDR1 is MNHEY, CDR2 SVGAGI. Trimming took off 4 bases at V and 6 bases at J, with 16 bases between the two ends. This CDR3 is built from 16 residues. CDR3 loop: CASSLRVGGGNSPLHF. DNA of the CDR3: TGTGCCAGCAGTTTGAGGGTGGGGGGCGGTAATTCACCCCTCCACTTT.

The chain has TRBV12-3 or TRBV12-4 and TRBJ2-7; no definite D call. This CDR3 has 11 residues. Deletions cut 5 bases from V and 3 bases from J, with 5 bases between. CDR3: CASSTNYEQYF. The CDR3 nucleotides read TGTGCCAGCAGTACCAACTACGAGCAGTACTTC.

The V and J genes are TRBV20-1 and TRBJ2-3, with D perhaps TRBD1 or TRBD2 (5 bases each). The CDR3 extends over 15 amino acids. Germline loops: CDR1 DFQATT, CDR2 SNEGSKA (reference sequence). The ends were cut back, 3 bases at V and 7 bases at J, with 20 bases in the middle. The CDR3 DNA reads TGCAGTGCTAGTGGGTCGGGACCCGGCGAAAATACGCAGTATTTT. This encodes CSASGSGPGENTQYF.

The chain uses TRBV12-3 or TRBV12-4 and TRBJ1-1, with D possibly being TRBD1 (5 bases). The CDR3 extends over 12 amino acids. The germline V and J ends were trimmed by 6 bases and 6 bases, with 11 bases remaining between them. Here the CDR3 reads CASRGDAPEAFF. DNA of the CDR3: TGTGCCAGCAGGGGGGACGCTCCTGAAGCTTTCTTT.

The genes are TRBV28 and TRBJ1-2; the D is unclear. V was shortened by 7 bases and J by 7 bases, with 10 bases between the two germline ends. This CDR3 has 11 residues. Germline V lookup: CDR1 MDHEN, CDR2 SYDVKM. Here the CDR3 DNA reads TGTGCCAGCACCTCTCGGGGTGGCTACACCTTC. Its translation: CASTSRGGYTF.

This chain connects TRBV2 to TRBJ1-3; D perhaps matches TRBD1 (5 bases). Germline lookup yields CDR1 SNHLY and CDR2 FYNNEI. Trimming cost V 6 bases and J 0 bases, with 12 bases left between them. This CDR3 is 15 amino acids long. CDR3 amino acids: CASSPGTASGNTIYF. CDR3 coding DNA: TGTGCCAGCAGCCCCGGGACTGCCTCTGGAAACACCATATATTTT.

This clone has only one observation. CDR3 in amino acids: CASSLGEQGAYQPQHF. DNA for the CDR3: TGCGCCAGCAGCTTAGGGGAGCAGGGGGCGTATCAGCCCCAGCATTTT. The J gene is TRBJ1-5, the V gene TRBV5-1, with 8 bases fitting TRBD1. J was trimmed by 5 bases and V by 2 bases; bases with no gene match: 9. From germline, CDR1 is SGHRS and CDR2 YFSETQ. The CDR3 is 16 amino acids.

The chain recombines TRBV11-3 with TRBJ2-2, with TRBD1 matching over 10 bases. The germline V gene has CDR1 SGHNT and CDR2 YENEEA. The CDR3 spans 15 residues. J gave up 6 bases and V 2 bases, and 3 bases lay outside the gene matches. The CDR3 loop reads CASSLTGTGAGELFF. For the CDR3, the DNA is TGTGCCAGCAGCTTAACCGGGACAGGGGCCGGGGAGCTGTTTTTT.

In the case of this clone: At one end the junction does not follow the germline gene, possibly because of a read error. J is TRBJ2-1 and V is TRBV7-3; the D is unclear. Germline CDR1 is SGHTA and CDR2 is FQGTGA. The CDR3 runs 12 residues. The CDR3 bases are TGTGCCAGGAGCTTATACCTCACTGAGCAGTTCTTC. It yields the protein CARSLYLTEQFF.